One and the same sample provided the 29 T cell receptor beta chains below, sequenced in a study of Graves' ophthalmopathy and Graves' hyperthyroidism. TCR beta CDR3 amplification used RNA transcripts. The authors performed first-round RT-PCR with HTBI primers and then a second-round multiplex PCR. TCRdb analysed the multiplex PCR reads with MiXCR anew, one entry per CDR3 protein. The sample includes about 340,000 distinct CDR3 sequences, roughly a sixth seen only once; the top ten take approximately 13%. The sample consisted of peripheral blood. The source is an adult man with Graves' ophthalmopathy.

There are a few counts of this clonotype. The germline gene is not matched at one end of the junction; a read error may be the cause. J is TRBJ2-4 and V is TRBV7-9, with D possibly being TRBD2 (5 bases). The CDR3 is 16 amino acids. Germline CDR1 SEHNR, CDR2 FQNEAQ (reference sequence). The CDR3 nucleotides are TGTTCCAGCAGCAAAGGGAAGATCGGGACCAAAAACATTCAGTACTTC. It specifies CSSSKGKIGTKNIQYF.

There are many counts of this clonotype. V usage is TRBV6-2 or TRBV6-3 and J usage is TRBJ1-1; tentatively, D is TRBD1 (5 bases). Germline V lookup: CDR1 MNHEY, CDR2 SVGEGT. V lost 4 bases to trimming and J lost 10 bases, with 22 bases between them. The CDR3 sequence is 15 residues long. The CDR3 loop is CASSFLVLGEVGAFF. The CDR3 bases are TGTGCCAGCAGTTTCCTCGTGCTGGGGGAGGTGGGAGCTTTCTTT.

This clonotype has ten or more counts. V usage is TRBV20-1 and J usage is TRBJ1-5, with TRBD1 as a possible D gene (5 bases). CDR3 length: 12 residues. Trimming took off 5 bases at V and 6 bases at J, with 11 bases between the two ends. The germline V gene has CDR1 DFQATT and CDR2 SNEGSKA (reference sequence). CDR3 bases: TGCAGTGCTCAGGGCTGGGGTCAGCCCCAGCATTTT. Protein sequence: CSAQGWGQPQHF.

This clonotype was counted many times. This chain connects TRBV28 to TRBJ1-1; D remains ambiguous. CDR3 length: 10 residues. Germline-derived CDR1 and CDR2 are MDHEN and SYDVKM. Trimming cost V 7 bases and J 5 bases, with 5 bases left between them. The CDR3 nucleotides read TGTGCCAGCATGGAGACTGAAGCTTTCTTT. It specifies CASMETEAFF.

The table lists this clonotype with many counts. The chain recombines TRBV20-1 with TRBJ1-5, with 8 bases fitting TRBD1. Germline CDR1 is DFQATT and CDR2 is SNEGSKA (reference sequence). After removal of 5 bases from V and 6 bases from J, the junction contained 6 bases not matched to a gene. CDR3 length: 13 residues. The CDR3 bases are TGCAGTGCTCCGACAGGGGATGCTCAGCCCCAGCATTTT. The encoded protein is CSAPTGDAQPQHF.

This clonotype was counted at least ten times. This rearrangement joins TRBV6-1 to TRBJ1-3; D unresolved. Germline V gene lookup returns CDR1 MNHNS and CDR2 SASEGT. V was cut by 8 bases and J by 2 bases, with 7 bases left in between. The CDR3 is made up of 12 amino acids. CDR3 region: CASGPPGNTIYF. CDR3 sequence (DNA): TGTGCCAGCGGACCCCCTGGAAACACCATATATTTT.

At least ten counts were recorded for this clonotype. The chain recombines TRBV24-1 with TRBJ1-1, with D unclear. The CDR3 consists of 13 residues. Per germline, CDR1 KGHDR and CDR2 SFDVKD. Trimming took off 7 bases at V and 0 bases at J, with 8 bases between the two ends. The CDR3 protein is CATRGPLNTEAFF. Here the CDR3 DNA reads TGTGCCACCAGAGGGCCGCTGAACACTGAAGCTTTCTTT.

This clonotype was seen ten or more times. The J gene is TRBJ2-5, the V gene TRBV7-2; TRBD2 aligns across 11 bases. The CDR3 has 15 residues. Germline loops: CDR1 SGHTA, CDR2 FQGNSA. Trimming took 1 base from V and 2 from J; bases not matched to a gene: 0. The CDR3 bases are TGTGCCAGCAGCTTAGGACTAGCGGGGCAAGAGACCCAGTACTTC. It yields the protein CASSLGLAGQETQYF.

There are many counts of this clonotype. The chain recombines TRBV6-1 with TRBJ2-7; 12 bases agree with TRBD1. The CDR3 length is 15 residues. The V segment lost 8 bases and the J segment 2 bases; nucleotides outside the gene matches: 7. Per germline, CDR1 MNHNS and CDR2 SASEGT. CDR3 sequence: CASASGQGAPYEQYF. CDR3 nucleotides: TGTGCCAGCGCCTCGGGACAGGGGGCCCCCTACGAGCAGTACTTC.

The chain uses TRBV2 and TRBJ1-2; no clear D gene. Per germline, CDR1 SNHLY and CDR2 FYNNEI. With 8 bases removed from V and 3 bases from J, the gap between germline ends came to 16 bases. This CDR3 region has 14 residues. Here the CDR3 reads CASLSWAVYYGYTF. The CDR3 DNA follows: TGTGCCAGCCTATCCTGGGCGGTTTACTATGGCTACACCTTC.

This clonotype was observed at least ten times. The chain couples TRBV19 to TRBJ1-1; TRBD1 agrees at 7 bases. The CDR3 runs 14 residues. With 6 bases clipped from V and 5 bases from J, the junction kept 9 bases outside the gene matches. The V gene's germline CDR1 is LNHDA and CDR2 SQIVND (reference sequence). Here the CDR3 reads CASSDRQGGTEAFF. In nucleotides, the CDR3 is TGTGCCAGTAGCGATCGACAGGGAGGGACTGAAGCTTTCTTT.

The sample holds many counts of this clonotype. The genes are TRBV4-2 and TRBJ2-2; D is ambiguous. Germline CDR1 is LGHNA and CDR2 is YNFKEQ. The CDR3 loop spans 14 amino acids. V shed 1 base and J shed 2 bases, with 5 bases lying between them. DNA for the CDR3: TGTGCCAGCAGCCAAGGGCCTAACACCGGGGAGCTGTTTTTT. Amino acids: CASSQGPNTGELFF.

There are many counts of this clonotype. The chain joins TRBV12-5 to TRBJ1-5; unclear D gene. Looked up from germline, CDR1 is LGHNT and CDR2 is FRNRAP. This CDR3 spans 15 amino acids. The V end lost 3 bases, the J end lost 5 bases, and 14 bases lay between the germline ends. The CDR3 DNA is TGTGCTAGTGGTTTTTTAGGCCTCTGCCATCAGCCCCAGCATTTT. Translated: CASGFLGLCHQPQHF.

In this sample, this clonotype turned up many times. CDR3 sequence reads: CAWRDVGTGELFF. The CDR3 DNA is TGTGCCTGGAGGGACGTGGGGACCGGGGAGCTGTTTTTT. The V call is TRBV30, the J call TRBJ2-2; D uncertain. CDR1 is GTSNPN, CDR2 SVGIG, per germline (reference sequence). Between the trimmed V and J ends, which lost 3 bases and 5 bases, there was a span of 10 bases. This CDR3 spans 13 amino acids.

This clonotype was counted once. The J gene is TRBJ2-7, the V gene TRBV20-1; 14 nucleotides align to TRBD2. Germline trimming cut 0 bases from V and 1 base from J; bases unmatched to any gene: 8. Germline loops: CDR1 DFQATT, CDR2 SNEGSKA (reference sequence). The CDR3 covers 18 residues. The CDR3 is CSARDLEGLAGVSYEQYF. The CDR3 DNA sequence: TGCAGTGCTAGAGACCTAGAGGGACTAGCGGGAGTTTCCTACGAGCAGTACTTC.

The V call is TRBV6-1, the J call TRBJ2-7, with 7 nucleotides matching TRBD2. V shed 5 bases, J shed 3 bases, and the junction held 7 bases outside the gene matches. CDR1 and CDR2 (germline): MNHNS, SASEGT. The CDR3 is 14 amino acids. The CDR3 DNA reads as TGTGCCAGCAGTAGAGCTAGCGGAGTCTACGAGCAGTACTTC. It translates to CASSRASGVYEQYF.

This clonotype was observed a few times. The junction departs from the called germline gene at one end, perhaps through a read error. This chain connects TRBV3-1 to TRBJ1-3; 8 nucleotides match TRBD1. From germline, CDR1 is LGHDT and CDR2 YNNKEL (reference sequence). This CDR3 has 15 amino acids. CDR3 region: CASSEYQTGENTICF. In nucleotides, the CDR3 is TGTGCCAGCAGCGAGTATCAGACAGGGGAAAACACCATATGTTTT.

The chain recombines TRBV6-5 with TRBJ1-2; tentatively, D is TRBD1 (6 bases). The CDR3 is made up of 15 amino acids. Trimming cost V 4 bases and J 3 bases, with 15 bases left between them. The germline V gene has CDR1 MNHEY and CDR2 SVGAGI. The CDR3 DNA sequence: TGTGCCAGCAGTTTTCTCAGGGGCGTCGACTATGGCTACACCTTC. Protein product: CASSFLRGVDYGYTF.

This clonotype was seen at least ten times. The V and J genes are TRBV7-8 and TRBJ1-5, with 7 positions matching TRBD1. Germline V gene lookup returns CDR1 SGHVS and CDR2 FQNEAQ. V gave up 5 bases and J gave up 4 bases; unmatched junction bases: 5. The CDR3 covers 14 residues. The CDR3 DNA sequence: TGTGCCAGCAGCGACGGACAGGTAAATCAGCCCCAGCATTTT. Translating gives CASSDGQVNQPQHF.

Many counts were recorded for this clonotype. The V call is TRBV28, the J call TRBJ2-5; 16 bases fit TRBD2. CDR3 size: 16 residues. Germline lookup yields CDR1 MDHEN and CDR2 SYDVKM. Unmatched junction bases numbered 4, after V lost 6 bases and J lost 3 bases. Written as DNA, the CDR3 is TGTGCCAGCAGCCTCGGGACTAGCGGGAGGGAAGAGACCCAGTACTTC. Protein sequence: CASSLGTSGREETQYF.

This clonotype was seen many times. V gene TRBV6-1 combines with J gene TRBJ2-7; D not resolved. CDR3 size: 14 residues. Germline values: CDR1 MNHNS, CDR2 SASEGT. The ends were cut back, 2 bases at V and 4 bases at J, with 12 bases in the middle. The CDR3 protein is CASSEIPEDYEQYF. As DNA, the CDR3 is TGTGCCAGCAGTGAAATTCCGGAAGATTACGAGCAGTACTTC.

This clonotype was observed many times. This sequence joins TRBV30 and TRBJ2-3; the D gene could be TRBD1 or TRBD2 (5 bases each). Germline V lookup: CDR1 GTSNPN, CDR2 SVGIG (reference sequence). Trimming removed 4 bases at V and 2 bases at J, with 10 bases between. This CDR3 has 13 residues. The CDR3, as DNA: TGTGCCTGGATATGGGGGAACACAGATACGCAGTATTTT. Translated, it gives CAWIWGNTDTQYF.

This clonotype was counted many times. The CDR3 DNA follows: TGTGCCAGCAGTTACGAGGCAATGAGGGGCTCCGAGCAGTACTTC. This sequence encodes CASSYEAMRGSEQYF. The chain carries TRBV6-5 and TRBJ2-7; the D call may be TRBD1 or TRBD2 (5 bases each). The CDR3 is 15 residues long. Germline CDR1 is MNHEY and CDR2 is SVGAGI. Trimming removed 2 bases at V and 6 bases at J, with 17 bases between.

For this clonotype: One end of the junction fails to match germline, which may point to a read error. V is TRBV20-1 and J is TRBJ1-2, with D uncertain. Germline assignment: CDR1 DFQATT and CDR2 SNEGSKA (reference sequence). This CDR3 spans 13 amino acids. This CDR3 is CSARPITNYGYSF. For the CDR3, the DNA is TGCAGTGCAAGACCGATAACTAACTATGGCTACAGCTTC.

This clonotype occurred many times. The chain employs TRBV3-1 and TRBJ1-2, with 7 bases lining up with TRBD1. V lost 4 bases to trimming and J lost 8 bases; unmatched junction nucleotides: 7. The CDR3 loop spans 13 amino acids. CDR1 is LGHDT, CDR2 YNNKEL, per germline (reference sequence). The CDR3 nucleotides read TGTGCCAGCAGCCCTGGGACAGTCTGGGGCTACACCTTC. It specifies CASSPGTVWGYTF.

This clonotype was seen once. The CDR3 reads CASSLAGGSIGELFF. In nucleotides, the CDR3 is TGTGCCAGCAGCTTAGCGGGGGGCTCCATCGGGGAGCTGTTTTTT. The J gene is TRBJ2-2, the V gene TRBV7-2; possibly TRBD1 or TRBD2 for D (6 bases each). Trimming stripped 0 bases from V and 7 bases from J, with 12 bases between. Germline loops: CDR1 SGHTA, CDR2 FQGNSA. The CDR3 runs to 15 residues.

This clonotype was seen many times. In nucleotides, the CDR3 is TGTGCCAGCAGCTTCTCAGACGGGAGGGGTCAGTACTTC. Amino acid sequence: CASSFSDGRGQYF. J is TRBJ2-4 and V is TRBV11-2; 8 bases are shared with TRBD2. V dropped 3 bases and J dropped 12; count of bases not matched to a gene: 7. In germline, CDR1 is SGHAT, CDR2 FQNNGV. This CDR3 comprises 13 residues.

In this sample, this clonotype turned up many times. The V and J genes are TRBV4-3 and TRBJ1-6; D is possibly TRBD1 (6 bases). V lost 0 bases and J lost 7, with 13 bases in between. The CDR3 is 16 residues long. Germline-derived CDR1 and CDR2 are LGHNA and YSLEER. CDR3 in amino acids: CASSQDWGRKNSPLHF. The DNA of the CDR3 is TGCGCCAGCAGCCAAGATTGGGGGCGGAAGAATTCACCCCTCCACTTT.

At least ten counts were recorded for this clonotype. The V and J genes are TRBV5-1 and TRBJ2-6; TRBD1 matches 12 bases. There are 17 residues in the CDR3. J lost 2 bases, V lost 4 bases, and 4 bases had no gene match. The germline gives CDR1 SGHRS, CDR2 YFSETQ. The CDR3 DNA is TGCGCCAGCAGCGCACGGGACAGGGGGCCTGGGGCCAACGTCCTGACTTTC. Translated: CASSARDRGPGANVLTF.